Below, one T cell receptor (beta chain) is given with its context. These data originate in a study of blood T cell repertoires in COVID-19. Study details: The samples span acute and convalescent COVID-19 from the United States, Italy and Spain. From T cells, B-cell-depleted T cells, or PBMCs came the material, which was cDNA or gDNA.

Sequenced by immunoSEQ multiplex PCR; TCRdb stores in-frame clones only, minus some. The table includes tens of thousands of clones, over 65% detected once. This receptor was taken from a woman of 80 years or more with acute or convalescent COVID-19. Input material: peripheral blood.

CDR3 sequence (DNA): TGCGCCAGCAGCTTGGTTGTGAGAAATGAGCAGTTCTTC. It encodes CASSLVVRNEQFF. The chain joins TRBV5-1 to TRBJ2-1; D is uncertain. With 0 bases removed from V and 7 bases from J, the gap between germline ends came to 8 bases. Germline V CDR1 and CDR2: SGHRS, YFSETQ. The CDR3 is 13 residues long.